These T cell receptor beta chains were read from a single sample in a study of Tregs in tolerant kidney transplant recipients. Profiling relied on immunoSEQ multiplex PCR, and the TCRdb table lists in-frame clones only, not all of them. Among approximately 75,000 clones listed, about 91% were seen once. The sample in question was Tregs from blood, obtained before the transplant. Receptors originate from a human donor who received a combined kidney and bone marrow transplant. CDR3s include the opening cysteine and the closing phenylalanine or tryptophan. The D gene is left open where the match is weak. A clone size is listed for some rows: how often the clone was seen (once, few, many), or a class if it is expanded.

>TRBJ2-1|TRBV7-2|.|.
CASSSPAGASYNEQFF
TGTGCCAGCAGCTCCCCTGCGGGTGCTTCCTACAATGAGCAGTTCTTC
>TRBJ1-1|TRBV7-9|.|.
CASSFLQGYTEAFF
TGTGCCAGCAGCTTCTTACAGGGCTACACTGAAGCTTTCTTT
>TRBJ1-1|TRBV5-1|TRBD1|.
CASSPTTGTGGPGSAFF
TGCGCCAGCAGCCCGACTACCGGGACAGGGGGCCCGGGGTCAGCTTTCTTT
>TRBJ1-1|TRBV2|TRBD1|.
CASRLQDRGHEAFF
TGTGCCAGCAGATTACAGGACAGGGGACATGAAGCTTTCTTT
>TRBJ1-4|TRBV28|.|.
CASTPLGGKSEKLFF
TGTGCCAGCACTCCCCTTGGAGGGAAAAGTGAAAAACTGTTTTTT
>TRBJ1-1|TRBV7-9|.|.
CASSLDRGPNTEAFF
TGTGCCAGCAGCTTAGATCGGGGGCCCAACACTGAAGCTTTCTTT
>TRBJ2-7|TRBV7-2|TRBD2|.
CASSLVSGTSSSYEQYF
TGTGCCAGCAGCTTAGTATCCGGGACTAGCAGCTCCTACGAGCAGTACTTC
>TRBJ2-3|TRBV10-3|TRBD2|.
CAISASAGGTDTQYF
TGTGCCATCAGTGCCTCAGCGGGAGGGACAGATACGCAGTATTTT
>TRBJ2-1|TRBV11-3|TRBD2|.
CASSLGQRGYNEQFF
TGTGCCAGCAGCTTAGGCCAGCGGGGATACAATGAGCAGTTCTTC
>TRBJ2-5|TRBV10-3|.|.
CATSEAGTTQETQYF
TGTGCCACCAGTGAAGCCGGGACAACCCAAGAGACCCAGTACTTC
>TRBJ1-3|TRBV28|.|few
CASSLDTGDSGNTIYF
TGTGCCAGCAGTTTAGACACAGGTGACTCTGGAAACACCATATATTTT
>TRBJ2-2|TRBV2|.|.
CASSAEGANTGELFF
TGTGCCAGCTCGGCGGAAGGGGCGAACACCGGGGAGCTGTTTTTT
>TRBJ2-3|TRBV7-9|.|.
CASSPRGLGDTQYF
TGTGCCAGCAGCCCTCGGGGGCTCGGAGATACGCAGTATTTT
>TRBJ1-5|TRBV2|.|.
CASSEQGIGQPQHF
TGTGCCAGCAGTGAACAAGGGATTGGGCAGCCCCAGCATTTT
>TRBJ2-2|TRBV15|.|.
CATSRDRGASTGELFF
TGTGCCACCAGCAGAGATCGGGGGGCCAGCACCGGGGAGCTGTTTTTT
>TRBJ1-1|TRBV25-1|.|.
CASSTDRTLNTEAFF
TGTGCCAGCTCCACTGACAGGACTCTGAACACTGAAGCTTTCTTT
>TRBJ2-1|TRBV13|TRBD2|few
CASSSRGTRSFNEQFF
TGTGCCAGCAGCTCCCGAGGGACTAGATCCTTCAATGAGCAGTTCTTC
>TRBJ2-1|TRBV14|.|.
CASSQVSTFSYNEQFF
TGTGCCAGCAGCCAAGTTTCAACATTCTCCTACAATGAGCAGTTCTTC